This record concerns one TCR beta chain sequence. Its target is not known. The immunoSEQ assay was version 4, run in survey mode. Generated by immunoSEQ multiplex PCR, the TCRdb table keeps only in-frame clones and is missing some. The sample yields around 20,000 clones, approximately 80% seen once. The CDR3 contains 13 residues. V lost 6 bases, J lost 12 bases, and 10 bases stayed unmatched. CDR1 is MNHEY, CDR2 SVGAGI, per germline. Stimulation used approximately 10 ug/mL lysate from CMV-infected fibroblasts. Responding CD4+ T cells were sorted by upregulation of both CD40 ligand and CD69. The data belong to a study of persistence of HIV-infected CD4 T cells. Study conclusions and caveats: Degenerate expanded CDR3beta sequences were enriched among CMV- and Gag-responding cells. Compared with CD3/CD28-stimulated cells, CMV- and Gag-responding cells showed lower TCRbeta richness.

This receptor was identified in an adult man with HIV who was CMV-seropositive. The chain carries TRBV6-5 and TRBJ2-1; 8 bases align to TRBD1. The sequences come from CD4+ T cells sorted from PBMCs after roughly 20-hour stimulation, collected from a patient who received antiretroviral therapy. CDR3 nucleotides: TGTGCCAGCAGGACGGGACAGGTCCCAGTGCAGTTCTTC. Protein: CASRTGQVPVQFF.